One T cell receptor (beta chain) is described in this entry. Authors' analysis steps: Quantification of nucleated cells was approximated via reference gene primer amplification. Only in-frame clones appear in the TCRdb table, and some are missing; sequencing was by immunoSEQ multiplex PCR. D and trimming come from the DNA, and the V and J calls and clone size come from that table. The sample holds about 200,000 clones, roughly 82% seen once. The record originates from a study of blood T cell repertoires in COVID-19. The V gene lost 7 bases and the J gene lost 9 bases, with 13 bases spanning the gap. The CDR3 loop spans 11 amino acids.

Material: peripheral blood. This TCR came from a woman in her sixties or seventies with COVID-19, enrolled during active disease. The chain couples TRBV12-3 or TRBV12-4 to TRBJ2-7; D perhaps matches TRBD2 (6 bases). The CDR3 spells CASTPGVRQYF. For the CDR3, the DNA is TGTGCCAGCACCCCGGGGGTGAGGCAGTACTTC.